This T cell receptor (beta chain) was sequenced in a study of OX40 agonist ivuxolimab in advanced cancers. Study details: The patients' treatment was ivuxolimab, an agonistic anti-OX40 (CD134) antibody.

TCRdb's table, derived via immunoSEQ multiplex PCR, lists solely in-frame clones and lacks some. Of approximately 54,000 clones in the sample, about 88% were seen once. V was shortened by 4 bases and J by 1 base, with 11 bases between the two germline ends. Germline V gives CDR1 GTSNPN, CDR2 SVGIG (reference sequence). The CDR3 is made up of 14 amino acids. This rearrangement joins TRBV30 to TRBJ2-1; D possibly corresponds to TRBD1 (6 bases). Sequenced material: CD4+ or CD8+ T cells sorted from blood, taken in a trial of the OX40 agonist ivuxolimab. This TCR was sampled from an adult with an advanced solid tumor such as melanoma, head and neck, liver or kidney cancer. CDR3 sequence reads: CAWMGQQSYNEQFF. The CDR3 coding sequence is TGTGCCTGGATGGGACAACAATCCTACAATGAGCAGTTCTTC.